Sequencing of this T cell receptor beta chain was carried out in a study of cytomegalovirus exposure and HLA in healthy donors. Whole-study results and caveats: The tendency of first-cohort TCR clusters to co-occur in the roughly 110 validation repertoires was identified by a subsequent analysis.

Comment on this clone: Its antigen is not identified.

Some clones are missing from TCRdb's copy, which holds only in-frame ones; the method was immunoSEQ multiplex PCR. The sample lists around 170,000 clones, roughly 85% occurring once. The CDR3 extends over 13 amino acids. Between the trimmed V and J ends, which lost 2 bases and 6 bases, there was a span of 10 bases. Germline values: CDR1 SGHRS, CDR2 YFSETQ. This TCR derives from a young man in good health and CMV-seropositive. The V call is TRBV5-1, the J call TRBJ2-3; tentative D call: TRBD2 (6 bases). The sample comprised PBMCs. The chain's CDR3 is CASSFGGDDTQYF. CDR3 in DNA: TGCGCCAGCAGCTTTGGAGGGGATGATACGCAGTATTTT.